One and the same sample provided the 31 T cell receptor beta chains below, sequenced in a study of CD8 T cells in Susac syndrome. When the RNA was reverse transcribed, random hexamers were used with an input of roughly 0.45 to 1 ug. TCRdb re-called the immunoSEQ multiplex PCR reads through MiXCR, storing one row per CDR3 protein. There are more than 100,000 distinct CDR3 sequences in the sample; around 94% occur only once, and about 0.27% lies in the top ten. The sequenced material came from CD8+ T cells from PBMCs. These receptors came from a human donor with Susac syndrome.

This clonotype was seen just once. The chain recombines TRBV9 with TRBJ2-2; D not resolved. CDR3 length: 12 residues. V was shortened by 0 bases and J by 7 bases, with 4 bases between the two germline ends. Germline V gives CDR1 SGDLS, CDR2 YYNGEE. The CDR3 loop is CASSVVGGELFF. The CDR3 region has the DNA TGTGCCAGCAGCGTAGTGGGCGGGGAGCTGTTTTTT.

The gene calls are TRBV4-1 and TRBJ1-5; 7 nucleotides agree with TRBD1. The CDR3 length is 17 residues. With 0 bases clipped from V and 1 base from J, the junction kept 6 bases outside the gene matches. The V gene's germline CDR1 is MGHRA and CDR2 YSYEKL. The CDR3 DNA reads as TGCGCCAGCAGCCAAGAGCGACAGGGAGGGAGCAATCAGCCCCAGCATTTT. It codes for CASSQERQGGSNQPQHF.

The genes are TRBV29-1 and TRBJ1-1; D remains ambiguous. The CDR3 sequence is 15 residues long. The germline CDR1 and CDR2 sequences are SQVTM and ANQGSEA. Trimming cost V 1 base and J 0 bases, with 12 bases left between them. The CDR3 here is CSVEGTLPMNTEAFF. The CDR3 DNA sequence: TGCAGCGTTGAAGGGACGTTGCCAATGAACACTGAAGCTTTCTTT.

The chain joins TRBV29-1 to TRBJ2-1; the D is unclear. CDR1 and CDR2 from the germline V gene are SQVTM and ANQGSEA. The CDR3 has 12 residues. V lost 6 bases to trimming and J lost 8 bases, with 14 bases between them. In DNA form, the CDR3 reads TGCAGCGTCGACGTGGCGGCGGATGAGCAGTTCTTC. This codes for CSVDVAADEQFF.

V is TRBV20-1 and J is TRBJ1-1, with D possibly TRBD1 on 6 matching bases. Germline CDR1 reads DFQATT; CDR2 reads SNEGSKA (reference sequence). The CDR3 covers 16 residues. Trimming left V 2 bases short and J 0 bases short, with 16 bases between. The CDR3 DNA follows: TGCAGTGCTAGACCCCGGAGACAGGATATGAACACTGAAGCTTTCTTT. Amino acids: CSARPRRQDMNTEAFF.

This sequence joins TRBV9 and TRBJ1-1, with D unresolved. V dropped 3 bases and J dropped 4 bases, with 10 bases sitting between them. The germline V gene has CDR1 SGDLS and CDR2 YYNGEE. This CDR3 is 13 amino acids long. This chain's CDR3 is CASSADVGTEAFF. The DNA for the CDR3 is TGTGCCAGCAGCGCCGACGTAGGCACTGAAGCTTTCTTT. Full variable domain (remainder filled in from reference TRBV9 and TRBJ1-1): DSGVTQTPKHLITATGQRVTLRCSPRSGDLSVYWYQQSLDQGLQFLIQYYNGEERAKGNILERFSAQQFPDLHSELNLSSLELGDSALYFCASSADVGTEAFFGQGTRLTVV.

This rearrangement joins TRBV20-1 to TRBJ1-2, with 7 bases that match TRBD1. The germline V gene has CDR1 DFQATT and CDR2 SNEGSKA (reference sequence). The CDR3 length is 13 residues. With V trimmed by 5 bases and J by 5 bases, 8 bases remained unmatched. The CDR3 region is CSAPGTAIYGYTF. CDR3 DNA sequence: TGCAGTGCTCCTGGGACAGCCATTTATGGCTACACCTTC.

The V gene is TRBV30, the J gene TRBJ2-5; 10 nucleotides align to TRBD2. CDR3 length: 17 amino acids. Germline assignment: CDR1 GTSNPN and CDR2 SVGIG (reference sequence). V gave up 1 base and J gave up 5 bases; unmatched junction bases: 13. CDR3 DNA: TGTGCCTGGAGTGGGCTACCAGCGGGGGGGCAGGGGGAGACCCAGTACTTC. This codes for CAWSGLPAGGQGETQYF.

This clonotype occurred once. This rearrangement joins TRBV7-9 to TRBJ1-4; D is perhaps TRBD1 (6 bases). This CDR3 spans 16 amino acids. Germline loops: CDR1 SEHNR, CDR2 FQNEAQ (reference sequence). Trimming cost V 0 bases and J 7 bases, with 15 bases left between them. The CDR3 sequence: CASSLAEGRGGEKLFF. DNA for the CDR3: TGTGCCAGCAGCTTAGCGGAGGGCAGGGGCGGTGAAAAACTGTTTTTT. Based on the CDR3 plus reference TRBV7-9 and TRBJ1-4, the full variable domain is DTGVSQNPRHKITKRGQNVTFRCDPISEHNRLYWYRQTLGQGPEFLTYFQNEAQLEKSRLLSDRFSAERPKGSFSTLEIQRTEQGDSAMYLCASSLAEGRGGEKLFFGSGTQLSVL.

The rearrangement joins TRBV27 to TRBJ1-1; D uncertain. V shed 2 bases and J shed 4 bases, with 11 bases lying between them. The length of the CDR3 is 14 residues. Germline CDR1 reads MNHEY; CDR2 reads SMNVEV (reference sequence). The CDR3 region has the DNA TGTGCCAGCAGTTTAGTGGCAGGTACCACTGAAGCTTTCTTT. It yields the protein CASSLVAGTTEAFF.

The chain has TRBV27 and TRBJ2-7; weak D call: TRBD2 (5 bases). Germline V gene data show CDR1 as MNHEY and CDR2 as SMNVEV (reference sequence). V lost 4 bases to trimming and J lost 5 bases, with 21 bases between them. CDR3 length: 16 amino acids. In DNA form, the CDR3 reads TGTGCCAGCAGTTCGTCCGCCGGGGAGTGGCAAGACGAGCAGTACTTC. Translation gives CASSSSAGEWQDEQYF.

The J gene is TRBJ1-2, the V gene TRBV4-2; D call uncertain. CDR1 is LGHNA and CDR2 is YNFKEQ in the germline V gene. This CDR3 is built from 14 residues. Trimming shortened V by 4 bases and J by 5 bases, and 14 bases separated the two germline ends. CDR3 sequence: CASSPGAEDYGYTF. The CDR3 bases are TGTGCCAGCAGCCCGGGAGCGGAGGATTATGGCTACACCTTC.

The chain carries TRBV20-1 and TRBJ2-5, with 11 bases that match TRBD2. The CDR3 covers 18 residues. The germline V gene has CDR1 DFQATT and CDR2 SNEGSKA (reference sequence). V was pared by 0 bases and J by 5 bases, with 14 bases of the junction left unmatched. In DNA form, the CDR3 reads TGCAGTGCTAGAGATTTAGGGAATAGCGGGGGGGCCTCGGAGACCCAGTACTTC. As protein: CSARDLGNSGGASETQYF.

The chain couples TRBV29-1 to TRBJ1-1; 8 bases are shared with TRBD1. The CDR3 covers 15 residues. The J segment lost 8 bases and the V segment lost 1 base, leaving 12 bases of the junction unmatched. Germline lookup yields CDR1 SQVTM and CDR2 ANQGSEA. CDR3 nucleotide sequence: TGCAGCGTTGAAGCAGTGGGGACAGGCCGAACGGAAGCTTTCTTT. Translated, it gives CSVEAVGTGRTEAFF.

This chain joins TRBV4-1 and TRBJ2-3, with TRBD2 identical over 9 bases. Trimming removed 1 base from V and 6 bases from J; junction bases left unmatched: 8. Germline V gene data show CDR1 as MGHRA and CDR2 as YSYEKL. This CDR3 contains 16 residues. CDR3 sequence (DNA): TGCGCCAGCAGCCAAGTTCGTAGCGGGGGCCCGGATACGCAGTATTTT. Encoded protein: CASSQVRSGGPDTQYF.

The chain combines TRBV13 with TRBJ2-3; D uncertain. V was cut by 8 bases and J by 2 bases, with 5 bases left in between. Germline CDR1 and CDR2: PRHDT and FYEKMQ (reference sequence). The CDR3 has 11 amino acids. The CDR3 reads CASEITDTQYF. In DNA, the CDR3 is TGTGCCAGCGAGATCACAGATACGCAGTATTTT. The variable domain in full, completed from reference TRBV13 and TRBJ2-3, reads AAGVIQSPRHLIKEKRETATLKCYPIPRHDTVYWYQQGPGQDPQFLISFYEKMQSDKGSIPDRFSAQQFSDYHSELNMSSLELGDSALYFCASEITDTQYFGPGTRLTVL.

This chain uses TRBV9 with TRBJ2-7; 11 bases align to TRBD1. Germline V gene lookup returns CDR1 SGDLS and CDR2 YYNGEE. J gave up 4 bases and V 3 bases, and 3 bases lay outside the gene matches. CDR3 length: 14 amino acids. The CDR3: CASSGTGGSYEQYF. The CDR3 DNA reads TGTGCCAGCAGCGGGACAGGGGGCTCGTACGAGCAGTACTTC.

This chain joins TRBV29-1 and TRBJ1-1; 7 bases fit TRBD1. Trimming cost V 1 base and J 8 bases; bases outside gene matches: 4. Germline CDR1 is SQVTM and CDR2 is ANQGSEA. CDR3 length equals 12 residues. CDR3 nucleotide sequence: TGCAGCGTTGAAGGGACAGGCCGGGAAGCTTTCTTT. Residues: CSVEGTGREAFF.

The V and J genes are TRBV4-3 and TRBJ2-2, with TRBD1 identical over 7 bases. With 2 bases clipped from V and 6 bases from J, the junction kept 12 bases outside the gene matches. The CDR3 is 17 amino acids. Germline loops: CDR1 LGHNA, CDR2 YSLEER. The CDR3 DNA is TGCGCCAGCAGCCAACCCCCAGGGGGAATTGAGGCCGGGGAGCTGTTTTTT. It codes for CASSQPPGGIEAGELFF.

Here the CDR3 DNA reads TGCAGTGCTAGAAGGACAGGTTCCTACGAGCAGTACTTC. Protein sequence: CSARRTGSYEQYF. This chain joins TRBV20-1 and TRBJ2-7; 7 bases agree with TRBD1. Per germline, CDR1 DFQATT and CDR2 SNEGSKA (reference sequence). J gave up 1 base and V 2 bases, and 2 bases lay outside the gene matches. The CDR3 has 13 amino acids.

The chain links TRBV24-1 to TRBJ2-1, with D uncertain. This CDR3 has 15 residues. Trimming pared 6 bases from V and 4 bases from J, leaving 15 bases between. From germline, CDR1 is KGHDR and CDR2 SFDVKD. The CDR3 nucleotides are TGTGCCACCAGTTCGGCCCACCCCCCGTACAATGAGCAGTTCTTC. Amino acids: CATSSAHPPYNEQFF.

The chain uses TRBV3-1 and TRBJ1-6, with D unresolved. There are 15 residues in the CDR3. V dropped 0 bases and J dropped 10 bases, with 13 bases sitting between them. Germline values: CDR1 LGHDT, CDR2 YNNKEL (reference sequence). Here the CDR3 DNA reads TGTGCCAGCAGCCAAGATGCCAGAAGCTGGTCACCCCTCCACTTT. This encodes CASSQDARSWSPLHF.

The rearrangement uses TRBV12-3 or TRBV12-4 and TRBJ1-1, with 10 bases lining up with TRBD1. With 5 bases clipped from V and 1 base from J, the junction kept 4 bases outside the gene matches. This CDR3 contains 15 residues. The CDR3: CASSPDRGPNTEAFF. The DNA for the CDR3 is TGTGCCAGCAGTCCAGACAGGGGGCCGAACACTGAAGCTTTCTTT.

The chain uses TRBV11-2 and TRBJ2-5; TRBD2 aligns across 8 bases. CDR1 is SGHAT, CDR2 FQNNGV, per germline. This CDR3 is 15 amino acids long. J lost 2 bases, V lost 5 bases, and 7 bases had no gene match. The CDR3 protein is CASSMDAGGQETQYF. CDR3 DNA: TGTGCCAGCAGCATGGACGCGGGGGGTCAAGAGACCCAGTACTTC.

The rearrangement joins TRBV4-1 to TRBJ1-2; a weak D match, TRBD1 (5 bases). Germline V gene sequence: CDR1 MGHRA, CDR2 YSYEKL. The CDR3 loop spans 15 amino acids. V was trimmed by 1 base and J by 6 bases, leaving 15 bases between them. CDR3 loop: CASSQVSRDFHGYTF. CDR3 coding DNA: TGCGCCAGCAGCCAAGTGAGCCGGGACTTTCATGGCTACACCTTC.

The genes are TRBV4-2 and TRBJ1-1; possibly TRBD1 for D (6 bases). CDR3 size: 15 residues. Trimming removed 4 bases at V and 4 bases at J, with 16 bases between. Germline lookup yields CDR1 LGHNA and CDR2 YNFKEQ. The CDR3 nucleotides are TGTGCCAGCAGCCGGAACAGGGAAGATGGCACTGAAGCTTTCTTT. Its protein is CASSRNREDGTEAFF.

V usage is TRBV7-9 and J usage is TRBJ2-3; D remains ambiguous. V lost 1 base and J 5 bases, leaving 7 bases between the germline ends. The CDR3 runs to 13 residues. Germline V gene data show CDR1 as SEHNR and CDR2 as FQNEAQ (reference sequence). The CDR3 spells CASSLVLGDTQYF. CDR3 coding DNA: TGTGCCAGCAGCTTAGTTTTGGGAGATACGCAGTATTTT.

The chain couples TRBV5-6 to TRBJ1-2; tentative D call: TRBD1 (5 bases). Trimming stripped 0 bases from V and 4 bases from J, with 13 bases between. The CDR3 extends over 15 amino acids. In germline, CDR1 is SGHDT, CDR2 YYEEEE. CDR3 amino acids: CASSLVRGGGYGYTF. The CDR3 nucleotides are TGTGCCAGCAGCTTGGTTAGGGGCGGGGGCTATGGCTACACCTTC.

This clonotype has only a few counts. The rearrangement joins TRBV27 to TRBJ2-7; unclear D gene. This CDR3 contains 13 residues. Looked up from germline, CDR1 is MNHEY and CDR2 is SMNVEV (reference sequence). Trimming took 5 bases from V and 0 from J, leaving 8 bases between them. The CDR3 is CASSPRLSYEQYF. DNA of the CDR3: TGTGCCAGCAGTCCCCGCCTCTCCTACGAGCAGTACTTC.

The DNA for the CDR3 is TGTGCCATCAGTGAAGTCTCCTACGAGCAGTACTTC. It yields the protein CAISEVSYEQYF. The chain couples TRBV10-3 to TRBJ2-7; D is unclear. CDR3 size: 12 residues. The V gene lost 3 bases and the J gene lost 0 bases, with 3 bases spanning the gap. The germline V gene encodes CDR1 ENHRY and CDR2 SYGVKD.

The CDR3 sequence is CASSQGGDRGHWPQHF. DNA for the CDR3: TGCGCCAGCAGCCAAGGCGGGGACAGGGGGCATTGGCCCCAGCATTTT. The chain joins TRBV4-1 to TRBJ1-5, with 12 nucleotides matching TRBD1. V gave up 1 base and J gave up 9 bases; unmatched junction bases: 7. The CDR3 consists of 16 residues. Germline-derived CDR1 and CDR2 are MGHRA and YSYEKL.